The sequence of this T cell receptor beta chain was determined in a study of blood T cell repertoires in COVID-19. The table came from immunoSEQ multiplex PCR; TCRdb's copy has only in-frame clones and leaves some out. Among some 330,000 clones, approximately 87% were seen once, and the ten largest hold less than 2.5%. The germline V and J ends were trimmed by 1 base and 0 bases, with 13 bases remaining between them. This CDR3 has 16 amino acids. Germline lookup yields CDR1 SGHNT and CDR2 YYREEE (reference sequence). This clone occurred once. The chain is built from TRBV5-4 and TRBJ1-1; TRBD1 is a possible D gene (5 bases). The source is a man aged 35 to 55 in a cohort exposed to, infected with or recovered from COVID-19 (not recorded which). Sequencing used PBMCs or T cells enriched from blood (not recorded which). The chain's CDR3 is CASSLLTRAVNTEAFF. In DNA, the CDR3 is TGTGCCAGCAGCTTGTTGACCAGGGCGGTGAACACTGAAGCTTTCTTT.